This record covers a single TCR beta chain. Only in-frame clones appear in the TCRdb table, and some are missing; sequencing was by immunoSEQ multiplex PCR. The table lists 250,000 or so clones, 80% to 90% of them singletons, with about 1.7% in the top ten. These data belong to a study of blood T cell repertoires in COVID-19. About the research overall: In each case, the material was cDNA or gDNA derived from T cells, B-cell-depleted T cells, or PBMCs.

The CDR3 consists of 14 residues. From germline, CDR1 is MNHEY and CDR2 SVGAGI. V lost 7 bases to trimming and J lost 5 bases, with 14 bases between them. Sequenced input: PBMCs or T cells enriched from blood (not recorded which). The origin of this receptor is a man aged 40-55 years who had recovered from COVID-19. This rearrangement joins TRBV6-5 to TRBJ2-2; perhaps TRBD1 as D (6 bases). CDR3 in DNA: TGTGCCAGCACCTTACAGGGTCGTACCGGGGAGCTGTTTTTT. Its protein product is CASTLQGRTGELFF.